One sample yielded the 9 T cell receptor beta chains listed below, sequenced in a study of cytomegalovirus exposure and HLA in healthy donors. The study ran its PCR with 60 Vbeta and 13 Jbeta primers. TCRdb keeps only in-frame clones here, not all; method: immunoSEQ multiplex PCR. This repertoire shows about 210,000 clones, roughly 82% found once; its top ten account for roughly 6%. Sequencing was done on a sample of PBMCs. The receptors were gathered from a man aged 35-49 years in good health and CMV-seropositive.

The gene calls are TRBV30 and TRBJ1-2, with 7 bases matching TRBD1. The length of the CDR3 is 15 residues. CDR1 and CDR2 (germline): GTSNPN, SVGIG (reference sequence). With 2 bases clipped from V and 7 bases from J, the junction kept 13 bases outside the gene matches. The CDR3 DNA is TGTGCCTGGAGTAAATCGGACAGGATCGAGAGTGGCTACACCTTC. The encoded protein is CAWSKSDRIESGYTF.

The chain carries TRBV30 and TRBJ2-7; TRBD2 agrees at 7 bases. The CDR3 loop spans 13 amino acids. Germline values: CDR1 GTSNPN, CDR2 SVGIG (reference sequence). Trimming took 3 bases from V and 3 from J; bases not matched to a gene: 5. CDR3 residues: CAWRGTTNYEQYF. CDR3 DNA sequence: TGTGCCTGGAGGGGGACTACGAACTACGAGCAGTACTTC.

The rearrangement joins TRBV21-1 to TRBJ2-7; the D segment call TRBD1 is taken from the table without a DNA check. TRBV21-1 is flagged as a pseudogene. The CDR3 covers 13 residues. Here the CDR3 DNA reads TGTGCCAGCAGCTATGACAGGGGTTACGAGCAGTACTTC. This encodes CASSYDRGYEQYF.

The chain employs TRBV29-1 and TRBJ2-1, with 13 bases aligning to TRBD2. CDR3 size: 15 residues. From germline, CDR1 is SQVTM and CDR2 ANQGSEA. Trimming removed 4 bases from V and 5 bases from J; junction bases left unmatched: 5. Here the CDR3 DNA reads TGCAGCGTTGGCCTAGGACTAGCGGGAGACAATGAGCAGTTCTTC. Translating it yields CSVGLGLAGDNEQFF.

The J gene is TRBJ2-5, the V gene TRBV29-1; 7 bases map to TRBD1. The germline V gene has CDR1 SQVTM and CDR2 ANQGSEA. The CDR3 loop spans 11 amino acids. The junction had 1 base not matched to a gene; V was cut back by 7 bases and J by 2 bases. The chain's CDR3 is CSGGQQETQYF. The CDR3 DNA sequence: TGCAGCGGGGGACAGCAAGAGACCCAGTACTTC.

This clone was picked up one time. The chain couples TRBV5-5 to TRBJ1-1; D is uncertain. The CDR3 has 14 residues. Trimming shortened V by 2 bases and J by 4 bases, and 12 bases separated the two germline ends. CDR1 SGHKS and CDR2 YYEKEE come from the germline V gene (reference sequence). DNA of the CDR3: TGTGCCAGCAGCTTCTTGGCGGTGGGCACTGAAGCTTTCTTT. This translates into CASSFLAVGTEAFF.

The chain combines TRBV9 with TRBJ2-2; 15 bases are shared with TRBD2. Germline trimming cut 4 bases from V and 4 bases from J; bases unmatched to any gene: 8. Germline CDR1 is SGDLS and CDR2 is YYNGEE. The CDR3 covers 18 residues. Here the CDR3 reads CASSLRTSGRALTGELFF. CDR3 nucleotides: TGTGCCAGCAGCCTGAGGACTAGCGGGAGGGCCCTCACCGGGGAGCTGTTTTTT.

The chain links TRBV5-1 to TRBJ1-1, with D perhaps TRBD1 (5 bases). Trimming took 0 bases from V and 1 from J, leaving 16 bases between them. The germline gives CDR1 SGHRS, CDR2 YFSETQ. This CDR3 comprises 17 residues. CDR3 DNA: TGCGCCAGCAGCTTGGAGCCAGGGCGCTTAGGGAACACTGAAGCTTTCTTT. Its translation is CASSLEPGRLGNTEAFF.

The rearrangement links TRBV29-1 to TRBJ2-3; the D gene is possibly TRBD1 (5 bases). There are 13 residues in the CDR3. The V gene lost 6 bases and the J gene lost 1 base, with 11 bases spanning the gap. The germline gives CDR1 SQVTM, CDR2 ANQGSEA. The CDR3 region has the DNA TGCAGCGTCGCACAGGTGGGCACAGATACGCAGTATTTT. The encoded protein is CSVAQVGTDTQYF.